This T cell receptor (beta chain) was captured in a study of persistence of HIV-infected CD4 T cells. Study information: Median time on suppressive ART was over six years.

Concerning this clone: Its specificity is not known.

General study points: Antigen-responding cells were enriched for degenerate expanded CDR3beta sequences.

Anti-CD3/anti-CD28 beads served as a nonspecific positive control stimulus. Sorting selected CD4+ T cells upregulating both CD40 ligand and CD69. Sequencing used immunoSEQ version 4 in survey mode. Measured with immunoSEQ multiplex PCR; TCRdb has only the in-frame clones, and not every one. The sample consists of around 47,000 clones, about 89% of them appearing once. The origin of this receptor is an adult man with HIV who was CMV-seropositive. The material sequenced was CD4+ T cells sorted from PBMCs after approximately 20-hour stimulation, taken from a patient who received antiretroviral therapy.

CDR3 bases: TGTGCCAGCAGCTTACAGTCTGGGAACACCGGGGAGCTGTTTTTT. As protein: CASSLQSGNTGELFF. This sequence joins TRBV7-3 and TRBJ2-2; D is unresolved. There are 15 residues in the CDR3. Germline CDR1 and CDR2: SGHTA and FQGTGA. V was clipped by 2 bases and J by 1 base, with 8 bases between them.